Shown below are 26 T cell receptor beta chains from a single sample sequenced in a study of early T cells in non-severe SARS-CoV-2 infection. TCRdb passed the 5' RACE reads through MiXCR, listing each CDR3 protein once. The table lists about 22,000 distinct CDR3 sequences, under 4.5% of them singletons. Sequencing used whole blood. Receptors were obtained from an adult who was a healthcare worker with PCR-confirmed SARS-CoV-2 infection or an uninfected control (not recorded which).

This clonotype has a handful of counts. The V call is TRBV5-6, the J call TRBJ2-3; 8 nucleotides align to TRBD1. The CDR3 has 15 residues. Germline assignment: CDR1 SGHDT and CDR2 YYEEEE. V was clipped by 5 bases and J by 1 base; unmatched bases: 6. This CDR3 is CASRRTGRGTDTQYF. In nucleotides, the CDR3 is TGTGCCAGCAGGAGGACAGGGCGGGGCACAGATACGCAGTATTTT.

This clonotype was observed many times. The chain recombines TRBV7-2 with TRBJ1-2; D not resolved. The length of the CDR3 is 14 residues. CDR1 and CDR2 from the germline V gene are SGHTA and FQGNSA. The V end was cut by 4 bases, the J end by 0 bases, with 9 bases between. The CDR3 coding sequence is TGTGCCAGCAGCTCGGATTTTACTAACTATGGCTACACCTTC. Its protein is CASSSDFTNYGYTF.

This clonotype appeared many times. The V and J genes are TRBV9 and TRBJ2-7, with 8 positions matching TRBD2. Germline loops: CDR1 SGDLS, CDR2 YYNGEE. V dropped 4 bases and J dropped 2; count of bases not matched to a gene: 5. The CDR3 totals 14 residues. The CDR3 DNA sequence: TGTGCCAGCAGCCCGCGGGGGGCCCCCTACGAGCAGTACTTC. Translated: CASSPRGAPYEQYF.

The chain uses TRBV29-1 and TRBJ1-4; 8 bases agree with TRBD1. The V segment lost 6 bases and the J segment 8 bases; nucleotides outside the gene matches: 5. From germline, CDR1 is SQVTM and CDR2 ANQGSEA. The CDR3 has 12 amino acids. The CDR3 region is CSVRGLQEKLFF. In DNA form, the CDR3 reads TGCAGCGTCAGGGGGCTCCAGGAAAAACTGTTTTTT.

The sample holds a few counts of this clonotype. The rearrangement joins TRBV5-1 to TRBJ2-7; D is unclear. CDR3 length equals 15 residues. Trimming removed 0 bases at V and 1 base at J, with 11 bases between. Germline-derived CDR1 and CDR2 are SGHRS and YFSETQ. The chain's CDR3 is CASSLANIPSYEQYF. CDR3 DNA sequence: TGCGCCAGCAGCTTGGCAAATATCCCGTCCTACGAGCAGTACTTC.

This clonotype was detected ten times or more. J is TRBJ2-3 and V is TRBV29-1; 11 bases fit TRBD2. Trimming removed 7 bases from V and 5 bases from J; junction bases left unmatched: 11. CDR1 and CDR2 (germline): SQVTM, ANQGSEA. The CDR3 sequence is 15 residues long. This CDR3 reads CSAGGTSGVVDTQYF. The CDR3 DNA sequence: TGCAGCGCTGGAGGGACTAGCGGTGTGGTAGATACGCAGTATTTT.

This clonotype was counted at least ten times. The chain is built from TRBV9 and TRBJ1-2; 7 bases are a match to TRBD1. Per the germline V gene, CDR1 is SGDLS and CDR2 is YYNGEE. CDR3 length: 14 residues. V gave up 5 bases and J gave up 2 bases; unmatched junction bases: 6. The CDR3 protein is CASSYRGVNYGYTF. The CDR3 DNA is TGTGCCAGCAGTTACAGGGGCGTCAACTATGGCTACACCTTC.

This clonotype was observed a handful of times. This chain joins TRBV20-1 and TRBJ2-7; 12 bases line up with TRBD2. Germline V gene sequence: CDR1 DFQATT, CDR2 SNEGSKA (reference sequence). CDR3 length: 14 residues. The J segment lost 6 bases and the V segment lost 6 bases, leaving 9 bases of the junction unmatched. The CDR3: CSALRTSGVGEQYF. In DNA form, the CDR3 reads TGCAGTGCCCTTCGGACTAGCGGGGTCGGCGAGCAGTACTTC.

J is TRBJ2-3 and V is TRBV12-3 or TRBV12-4; tentatively, D is TRBD2 (6 bases). The CDR3 spans 14 residues. V was pared by 6 bases and J by 6 bases, with 16 bases between. CDR3 amino acids: CASSPGLVGDTQYF. In DNA, the CDR3 is TGTGCCAGCAGCCCGGGACTCGTCGGGGATACGCAGTATTTT.

This clonotype was counted many times. The gene calls are TRBV6-5 and TRBJ1-6, with D perhaps TRBD1 (5 bases). Germline V CDR1 and CDR2: MNHEY, SVGAGI. This CDR3 region has 15 residues. V was cut by 0 bases and J by 11 bases, with 14 bases left in between. The CDR3 loop is CASSYSTASWTPLHF. For the CDR3, the DNA is TGTGCCAGCAGTTACTCGACAGCCTCTTGGACACCCCTCCACTTT.

This clonotype came up a few times. The chain links TRBV5-4 to TRBJ2-1; TRBD1 might be the D (5 bases). The CDR3 runs to 13 residues. Looked up from germline, CDR1 is SGHNT and CDR2 is YYREEE (reference sequence). Trimming left V 7 bases short and J 5 bases short, with 13 bases between. CDR3 sequence (DNA): TGTGCCAGCGCCGACAGAAACGACAATGAGCAGTTCTTC. Translated: CASADRNDNEQFF.

This clonotype occurred many times. The chain uses TRBV7-9 and TRBJ2-7; 7 bases line up with TRBD1. Per germline, CDR1 SEHNR and CDR2 FQNEAQ (reference sequence). This CDR3 is 14 amino acids long. Trimming removed 5 bases from V and 3 bases from J; junction bases left unmatched: 7. The CDR3 nucleotides read TGTGCCAGCAGCCATAGGACAGGAATCTACGAGCAGTACTTC. It specifies CASSHRTGIYEQYF. The variable domain in full, with the rest retrieved from reference TRBV7-9 and TRBJ2-7, is DTGVSQNPRHKITKRGQNVTFRCDPISEHNRLYWYRQTLGQGPEFLTYFQNEAQLEKSRLLSDRFSAERPKGSFSTLEIQRTEQGDSAMYLCASSHRTGIYEQYFGPGTRLTVT.

This clonotype was seen ten or more times. The chain couples TRBV20-1 to TRBJ2-5; 9 nucleotides match TRBD2. The V gene end was trimmed by 5 bases and the J gene end by 5 bases; junction bases not matched to a gene: 6. There are 13 residues in the CDR3. Per germline, CDR1 DFQATT and CDR2 SNEGSKA (reference sequence). The CDR3 spells CSAGLAPGETQYF. The CDR3 DNA follows: TGCAGTGCTGGACTAGCGCCGGGGGAGACCCAGTACTTC.

This clonotype has at least ten counts. The V call is TRBV7-9, the J call TRBJ2-7, with a tentative D call TRBD1 (6 bases). The ends were cut back, 2 bases at V and 0 bases at J, with 8 bases in the middle. The CDR3 has 14 residues. Germline assignment: CDR1 SEHNR and CDR2 FQNEAQ (reference sequence). Here the CDR3 DNA reads TGTGCCAGCAGCTTACGACAGGACTCCTACGAGCAGTACTTC. Translated, it gives CASSLRQDSYEQYF.

This clonotype has at least ten counts. The CDR3 protein is CASSYGQSYEQYF. The CDR3 nucleotides are TGTGCCAGCAGCTACGGACAGTCCTACGAGCAGTACTTC. The chain uses TRBV7-8 and TRBJ2-7, with a possible D match to TRBD1 (6 bases). The germline gives CDR1 SGHVS, CDR2 FQNEAQ. The CDR3 covers 13 residues. V was cut by 4 bases and J by 1 base, with 8 bases left in between.

This clonotype was found many times. This chain connects TRBV6-2 or TRBV6-3 to TRBJ1-1; D remains ambiguous. This CDR3 has 11 amino acids. Germline V gene lookup returns CDR1 MNHEY and CDR2 SVGEGT. Trimming removed 5 bases at V and 9 bases at J, with 10 bases between. In DNA form, the CDR3 reads TGTGCCAGCAGTCCCCCACCTCAAGCTTTCTTT. Protein product: CASSPPPQAFF.

This clonotype was recorded a few times. V gene TRBV2 combines with J gene TRBJ2-2; possibly TRBD2 for D (6 bases). V shed 8 bases and J shed 0 bases, with 10 bases lying between them. In germline, CDR1 is SNHLY, CDR2 FYNNEI. The CDR3 is 14 residues long. The CDR3 coding sequence is TGTGCCAGCGCGGGACGTACGAACACCGGGGAGCTGTTTTTT. Translating gives CASAGRTNTGELFF.

This clonotype was seen at least ten times. The CDR3 DNA reads as TGTGCCTGGAGTGTAGCAGGGCAAGGGCAGCCCCAGCATTTT. Its protein product is CAWSVAGQGQPQHF. The chain couples TRBV30 to TRBJ1-5; D is possibly TRBD1 (5 bases). The CDR3 totals 14 residues. Germline-derived CDR1 and CDR2 are GTSNPN and SVGIG (reference sequence). With 0 bases removed from V and 7 bases from J, the gap between germline ends came to 13 bases.

This clonotype was detected ten times or more. This chain links TRBV30 with TRBJ1-2, with D perhaps TRBD1 (6 bases). Trimming pared 0 bases from V and 8 bases from J, leaving 13 bases between. Germline V lookup: CDR1 GTSNPN, CDR2 SVGIG (reference sequence). The CDR3 totals 13 residues. The CDR3 loop reads CAWSVVAGEGYTF. For the CDR3, the DNA is TGTGCCTGGAGTGTAGTGGCAGGGGAAGGCTACACCTTC.

Here the CDR3 reads CASSPGQGFRLSYTF. As DNA, the CDR3 is TGTGCCAGCAGTCCGGGACAGGGATTTCGATTGAGCTACACCTTC. The gene calls are TRBV6-5 and TRBJ1-2; 9 bases line up with TRBD1. Germline V gene lookup returns CDR1 MNHEY and CDR2 SVGAGI. This CDR3 contains 15 residues. Trimming at V came to 5 bases and at J to 9 bases, leaving 13 bases not matched to a gene.

This clonotype has at least ten counts. This rearrangement joins TRBV11-2 to TRBJ1-4; D gene unclear. The ends were cut back, 3 bases at V and 3 bases at J, with 11 bases in the middle. This CDR3 comprises 15 residues. Germline loops: CDR1 SGHAT, CDR2 FQNNGV. The CDR3 is CASSFGRSPNEKLFF. DNA for the CDR3: TGTGCCAGCAGCTTCGGACGGAGCCCTAATGAAAAACTGTTTTTT. The full variable domain, rest sourced from reference TRBV11-2 and TRBJ1-4, is EAGVAQSPRYKIIEKRQSVAFWCNPISGHATLYWYQQILGQGPKLLIQFQNNGVVDDSQLPKDRFSAERLKGVDSTLKIQPAKLEDSAVYLCASSFGRSPNEKLFFGSGTQLSVL.

This clonotype was detected only a few times. The V and J genes are TRBV4-3 and TRBJ2-1; D remains ambiguous. Trimming cost V 1 base and J 6 bases, with 7 bases left between them. This CDR3 is 13 amino acids long. Germline lookup yields CDR1 LGHNA and CDR2 YSLEER. CDR3 loop: CASSQGVANEQFF. In DNA form, the CDR3 reads TGCGCCAGCAGCCAAGGAGTCGCCAATGAGCAGTTCTTC.

Only a few counts were recorded for this clonotype. The genes are TRBV5-1 and TRBJ2-7; 11 positions agree with TRBD2. Germline values: CDR1 SGHRS, CDR2 YFSETQ. Trimming took 0 bases from V and 2 from J; bases not matched to a gene: 4. The CDR3 runs to 16 residues. CDR3 in amino acids: CASSLATSGKTYEQYF. The CDR3 bases are TGCGCCAGCAGCTTGGCGACTAGCGGGAAGACCTACGAGCAGTACTTC.

The table lists this clonotype with many counts. The chain is built from TRBV7-8 and TRBJ1-4; D ambiguous. This CDR3 region has 17 residues. V lost 2 bases and J 8 bases, leaving 21 bases between the germline ends. The V gene's germline CDR1 is SGHVS and CDR2 FQNEAQ. The CDR3 spells CASSLPPGFSSGEKLFF. In DNA form, the CDR3 reads TGTGCCAGCAGCTTACCGCCGGGGTTCTCCTCGGGGGAAAAACTGTTTTTT.

In its sample, this clonotype was seen many times. The chain joins TRBV7-9 to TRBJ2-6; the D gene could be TRBD1 or TRBD2 (5 bases each). Germline V CDR1 and CDR2: SEHNR, FQNEAQ (reference sequence). Trimming stripped 5 bases from V and 4 bases from J, with 12 bases between. The CDR3 has 15 residues. DNA of the CDR3: TGTGCCAGCAGCCGAGGGGCAGCCGGGGCCAACGTCCTGACTTTC. As protein: CASSRGAAGANVLTF.

This clonotype was picked up many times. The chain combines TRBV29-1 with TRBJ1-1; tentative D call: TRBD1 (6 bases). Per germline, CDR1 SQVTM and CDR2 ANQGSEA. The CDR3 totals 15 residues. The V and J ends lost 3 bases and 7 bases respectively, with 21 bases between them. The CDR3 loop is CSVDPFRGPLGEAFF. Written as DNA, the CDR3 is TGCAGCGTTGATCCGTTCCGGGGGCCTTTAGGTGAAGCTTTCTTT.